The next 2 T cell receptor beta chains were all read from a single sample in a study of response to subunit inactivated influenza vaccine. TCRdb re-called the RT-PCR reads with MiXCR, one entry per CDR3 protein. This sample has 200,000 to 300,000 distinct CDR3 sequences; 12% occur once, and the top ten carry 7.5% to 10%. The material sequenced was non-naive T cells sorted from PBMCs, taken roughly 2 weeks before vaccination. These receptor sequences come from a man aged 45-65 years who received an inactivated influenza vaccine.

This clonotype came up many times. The chain combines TRBV29-1 with TRBJ2-1, with 7 bases matching TRBD2. With V trimmed by 6 bases and J by 8 bases, 16 bases remained unmatched. The CDR3 length is 15 residues. Germline CDR1 and CDR2: SQVTM and ANQGSEA. The CDR3 bases are TGCAGCGTACGACTCCCGGGGGGATGGTTAGATGAGCAGTTCTTC. This sequence encodes CSVRLPGGWLDEQFF.

This clonotype was observed a handful of times. The chain couples TRBV28 to TRBJ2-5; D gene unclear. V lost 8 bases and J lost 5, with 9 bases in between. Germline V gene data show CDR1 as MDHEN and CDR2 as SYDVKM. The CDR3 totals 11 residues. CDR3 DNA sequence: TGTGCCAGCCTGAAGTGGGAGACCCAGTACTTC. This gives the protein CASLKWETQYF.